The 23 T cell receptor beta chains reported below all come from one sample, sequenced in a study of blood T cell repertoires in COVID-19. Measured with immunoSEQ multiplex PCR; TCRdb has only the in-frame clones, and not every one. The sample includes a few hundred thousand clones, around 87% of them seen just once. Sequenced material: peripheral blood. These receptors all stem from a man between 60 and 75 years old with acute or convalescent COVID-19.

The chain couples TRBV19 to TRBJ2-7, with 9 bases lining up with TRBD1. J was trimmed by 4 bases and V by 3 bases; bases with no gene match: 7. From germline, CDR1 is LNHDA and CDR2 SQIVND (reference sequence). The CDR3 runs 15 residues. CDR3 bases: TGTGCCAGTAGTATCCGTCCCGGGACAGGGTACGAGCAGTACTTC. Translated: CASSIRPGTGYEQYF.

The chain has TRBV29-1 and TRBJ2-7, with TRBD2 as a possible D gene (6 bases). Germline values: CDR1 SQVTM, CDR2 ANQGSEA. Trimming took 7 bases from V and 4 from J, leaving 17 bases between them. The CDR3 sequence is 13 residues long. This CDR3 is CSAAGPMGYEQYF. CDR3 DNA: TGCAGCGCCGCGGGACCCATGGGGTACGAGCAGTACTTC.

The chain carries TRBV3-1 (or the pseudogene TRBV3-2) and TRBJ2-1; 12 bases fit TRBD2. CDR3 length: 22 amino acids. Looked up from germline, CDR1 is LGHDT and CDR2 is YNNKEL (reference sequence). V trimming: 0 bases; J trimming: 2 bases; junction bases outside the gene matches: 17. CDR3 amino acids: CASSQDRGASGGAVGAYNEQFF. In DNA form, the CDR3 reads TGTGCCAGCAGCCAAGACCGGGGCGCTAGCGGGGGGGCCGTGGGGGCCTACAATGAGCAGTTCTTC.

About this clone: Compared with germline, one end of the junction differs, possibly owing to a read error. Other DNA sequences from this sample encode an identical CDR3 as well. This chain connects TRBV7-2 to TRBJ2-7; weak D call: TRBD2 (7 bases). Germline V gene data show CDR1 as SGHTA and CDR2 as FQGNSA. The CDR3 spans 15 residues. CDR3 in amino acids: CASSRTGGGSYEQYF. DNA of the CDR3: TGTGCCAGCAGCCGTACGGGGGGCGGGTCGTACGAACAGTACTTC.

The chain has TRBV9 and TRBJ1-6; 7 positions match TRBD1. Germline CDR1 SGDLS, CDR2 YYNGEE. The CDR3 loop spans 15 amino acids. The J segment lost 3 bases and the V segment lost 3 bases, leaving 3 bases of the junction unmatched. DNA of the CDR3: TGTGCCAGCAGCGGAAGACAGGGCTATAATTCACCCCTCCACTTT. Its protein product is CASSGRQGYNSPLHF.

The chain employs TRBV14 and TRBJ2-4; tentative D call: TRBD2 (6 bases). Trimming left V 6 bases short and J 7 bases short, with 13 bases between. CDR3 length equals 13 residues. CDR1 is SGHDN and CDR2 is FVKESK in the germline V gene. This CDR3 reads CASRHARENIQYF. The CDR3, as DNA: TGTGCCAGCAGGCACGCCCGGGAGAACATTCAGTACTTC.

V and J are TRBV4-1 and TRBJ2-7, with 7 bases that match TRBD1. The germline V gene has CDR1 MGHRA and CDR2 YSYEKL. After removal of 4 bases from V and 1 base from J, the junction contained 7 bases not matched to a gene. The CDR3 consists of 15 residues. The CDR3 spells CASSPDLTGSYEQYF. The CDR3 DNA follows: TGCGCCAGCAGCCCAGATCTGACAGGGTCCTACGAGCAGTACTTC.

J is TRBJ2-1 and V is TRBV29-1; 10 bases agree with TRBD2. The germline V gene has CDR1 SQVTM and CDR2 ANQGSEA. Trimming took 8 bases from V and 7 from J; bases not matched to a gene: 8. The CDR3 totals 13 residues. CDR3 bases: TGCAGCTCGGAAGCGGGGGGGATAAATGAGCAGTTCTTC. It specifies CSSEAGGINEQFF.

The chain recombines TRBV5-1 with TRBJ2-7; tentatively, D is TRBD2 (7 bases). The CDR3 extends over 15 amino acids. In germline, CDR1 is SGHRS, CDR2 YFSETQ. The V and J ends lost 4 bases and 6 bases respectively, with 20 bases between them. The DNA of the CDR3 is TGCGCCAGCAGCCCTGGCCGGGGGGCGGCCCTCGAGCAGTACTTC. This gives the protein CASSPGRGAALEQYF.

For the CDR3, the DNA is TGTGCCACCAGTGGGGCCGGGGGGGCTCACGAGCAGTACTTC. This codes for CATSGAGGAHEQYF. The genes are TRBV24-1 and TRBJ2-7; 8 bases fit TRBD2. V gave up 5 bases and J gave up 5 bases; unmatched junction bases: 7. The CDR3 runs 14 residues. CDR1 is KGHDR and CDR2 is SFDVKD in the germline V gene.

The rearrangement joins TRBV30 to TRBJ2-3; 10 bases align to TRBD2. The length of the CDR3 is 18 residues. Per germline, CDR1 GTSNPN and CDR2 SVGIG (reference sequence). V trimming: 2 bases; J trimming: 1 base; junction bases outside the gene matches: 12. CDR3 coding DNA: TGTGCCTGGAGTTCGCCCAGCGGGGGGGCCAAGGGCACAGATACGCAGTATTTT. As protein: CAWSSPSGGAKGTDTQYF.

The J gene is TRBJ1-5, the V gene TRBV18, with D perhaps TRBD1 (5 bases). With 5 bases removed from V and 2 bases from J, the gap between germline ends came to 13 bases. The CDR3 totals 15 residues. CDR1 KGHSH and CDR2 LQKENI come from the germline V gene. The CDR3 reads CASSRGGTGNQPQHF. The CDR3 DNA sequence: TGTGCCAGCTCAAGGGGCGGGACCGGCAATCAGCCCCAGCATTTT.

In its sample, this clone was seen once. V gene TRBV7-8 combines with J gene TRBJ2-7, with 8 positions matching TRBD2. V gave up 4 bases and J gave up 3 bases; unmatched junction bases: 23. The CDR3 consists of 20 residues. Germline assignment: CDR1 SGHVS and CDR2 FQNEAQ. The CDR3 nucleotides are TGTGCCAGCAGCTCCTCGTACCCCTTAGGCTGGGGGACTAGGGACTACGAGCAGTACTTC. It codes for CASSSSYPLGWGTRDYEQYF.

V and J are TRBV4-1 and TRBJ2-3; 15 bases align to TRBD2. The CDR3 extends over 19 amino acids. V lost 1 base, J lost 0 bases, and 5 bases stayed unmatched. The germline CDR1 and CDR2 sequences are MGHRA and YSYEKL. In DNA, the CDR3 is TGCGCCAGCAGCCAAGGGACTAGCGGGGGGGCCTCGAGCACAGATACGCAGTATTTT. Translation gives CASSQGTSGGASSTDTQYF.

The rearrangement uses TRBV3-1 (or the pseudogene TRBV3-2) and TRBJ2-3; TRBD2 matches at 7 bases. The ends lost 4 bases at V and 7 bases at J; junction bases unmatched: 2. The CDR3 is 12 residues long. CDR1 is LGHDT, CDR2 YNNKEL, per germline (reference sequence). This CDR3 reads CASSRTRNTQYF. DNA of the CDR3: TGTGCCAGCAGCCGGACTAGAAATACGCAGTATTTT.

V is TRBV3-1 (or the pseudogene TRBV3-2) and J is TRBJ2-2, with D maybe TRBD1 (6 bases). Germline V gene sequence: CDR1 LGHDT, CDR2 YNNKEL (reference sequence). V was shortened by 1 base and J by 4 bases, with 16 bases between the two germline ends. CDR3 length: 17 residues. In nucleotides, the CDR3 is TGTGCCAGCAGCCAAGTACCTGGGGGCGCCCCCACCGGGGAGCTGTTTTTT. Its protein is CASSQVPGGAPTGELFF.

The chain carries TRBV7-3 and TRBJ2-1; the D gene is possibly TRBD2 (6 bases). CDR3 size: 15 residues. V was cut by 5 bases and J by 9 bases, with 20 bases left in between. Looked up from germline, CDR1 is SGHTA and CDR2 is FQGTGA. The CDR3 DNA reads TGTGCCAGCAGCCCGGCTGGCGGGGCTACGGCTGAGCAGTTCTTC. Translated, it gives CASSPAGGATAEQFF.

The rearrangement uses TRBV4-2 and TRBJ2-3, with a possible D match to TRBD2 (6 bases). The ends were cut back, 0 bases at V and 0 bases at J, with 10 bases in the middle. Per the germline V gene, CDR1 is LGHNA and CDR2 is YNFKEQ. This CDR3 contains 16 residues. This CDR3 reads CASSQEGGLSTDTQYF. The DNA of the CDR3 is TGTGCCAGCAGCCAAGAAGGAGGGCTGAGCACAGATACGCAGTATTTT.

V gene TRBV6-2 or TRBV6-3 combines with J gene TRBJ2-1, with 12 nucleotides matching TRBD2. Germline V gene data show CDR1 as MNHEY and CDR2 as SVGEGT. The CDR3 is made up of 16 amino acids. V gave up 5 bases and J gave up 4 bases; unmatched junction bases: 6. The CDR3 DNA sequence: TGTGCCAGCAGTCATTCTAGCGGGGGGGTATACAATGAGCAGTTCTTC. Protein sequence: CASSHSSGGVYNEQFF.

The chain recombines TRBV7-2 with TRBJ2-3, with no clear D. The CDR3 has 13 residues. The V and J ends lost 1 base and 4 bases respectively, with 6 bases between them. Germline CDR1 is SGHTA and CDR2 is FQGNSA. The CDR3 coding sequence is TGTGCCAGCAGCTTAGGGAGTTCAGATACGCAGTATTTT. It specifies CASSLGSSDTQYF.

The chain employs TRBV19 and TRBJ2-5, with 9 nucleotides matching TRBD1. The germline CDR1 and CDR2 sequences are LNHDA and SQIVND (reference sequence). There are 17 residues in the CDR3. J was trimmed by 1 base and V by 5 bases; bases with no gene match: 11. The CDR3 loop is CASSQVAGTGTQETQYF. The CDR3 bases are TGTGCCAGTAGTCAGGTAGCCGGGACAGGGACCCAAGAGACCCAGTACTTC. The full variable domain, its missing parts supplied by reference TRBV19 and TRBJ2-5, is DGGITQSPKYLFRKEGQNVTLSCEQNLNHDAMYWYRQDPGQGLRLIYYSQIVNDFQKGDIAEGYSVSREKKESFPLTVTSAQKNPTAFYLCASSQVAGTGTQETQYFGPGTRLLVL.

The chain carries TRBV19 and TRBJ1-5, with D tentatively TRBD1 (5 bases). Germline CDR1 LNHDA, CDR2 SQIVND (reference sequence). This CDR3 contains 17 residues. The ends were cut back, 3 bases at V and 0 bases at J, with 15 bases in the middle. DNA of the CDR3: TGTGCCAGTAGTATTACGTGGGGGGGACTTAGCAATCAGCCCCAGCATTTT. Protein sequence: CASSITWGGLSNQPQHF.

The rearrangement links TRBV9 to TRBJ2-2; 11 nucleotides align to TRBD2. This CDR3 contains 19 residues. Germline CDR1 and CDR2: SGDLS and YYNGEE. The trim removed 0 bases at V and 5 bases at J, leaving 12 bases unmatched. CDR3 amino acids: CASSVEPGLAVFLTGELFF. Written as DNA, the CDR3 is TGTGCCAGCAGCGTAGAACCGGGACTAGCGGTATTTCTAACCGGGGAGCTGTTTTTT.